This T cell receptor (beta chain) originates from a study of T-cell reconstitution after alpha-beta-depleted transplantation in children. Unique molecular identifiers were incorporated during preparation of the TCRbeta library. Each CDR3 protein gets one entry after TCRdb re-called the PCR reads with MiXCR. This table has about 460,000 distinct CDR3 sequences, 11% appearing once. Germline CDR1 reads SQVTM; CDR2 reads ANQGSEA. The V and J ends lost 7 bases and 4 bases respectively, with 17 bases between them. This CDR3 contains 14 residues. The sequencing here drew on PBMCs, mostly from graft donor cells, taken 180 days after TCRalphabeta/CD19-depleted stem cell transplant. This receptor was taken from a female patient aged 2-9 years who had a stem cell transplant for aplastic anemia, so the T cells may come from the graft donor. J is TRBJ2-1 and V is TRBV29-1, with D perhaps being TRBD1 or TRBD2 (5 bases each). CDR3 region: CSALAWGSYNEQFF. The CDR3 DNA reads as TGCAGCGCCTTGGCTTGGGGGTCTTACAATGAGCAGTTCTTC.